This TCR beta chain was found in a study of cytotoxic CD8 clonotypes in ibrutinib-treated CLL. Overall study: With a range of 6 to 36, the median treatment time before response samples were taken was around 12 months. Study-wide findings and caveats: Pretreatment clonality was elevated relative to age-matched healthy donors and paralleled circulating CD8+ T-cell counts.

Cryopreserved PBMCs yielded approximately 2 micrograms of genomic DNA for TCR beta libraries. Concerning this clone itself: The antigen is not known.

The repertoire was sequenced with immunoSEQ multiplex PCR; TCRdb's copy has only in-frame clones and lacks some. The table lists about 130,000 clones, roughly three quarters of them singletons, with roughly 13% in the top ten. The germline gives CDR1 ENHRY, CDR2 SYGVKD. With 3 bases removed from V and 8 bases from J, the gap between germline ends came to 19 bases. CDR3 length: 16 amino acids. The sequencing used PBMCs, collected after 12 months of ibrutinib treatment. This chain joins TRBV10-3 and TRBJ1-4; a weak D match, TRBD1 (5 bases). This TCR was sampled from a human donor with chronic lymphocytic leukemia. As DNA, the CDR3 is TGTGCCATCAGTGACAGCCCGGGGACCCGTGGGGAAAAACTGTTTTTT. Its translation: CAISDSPGTRGEKLFF.